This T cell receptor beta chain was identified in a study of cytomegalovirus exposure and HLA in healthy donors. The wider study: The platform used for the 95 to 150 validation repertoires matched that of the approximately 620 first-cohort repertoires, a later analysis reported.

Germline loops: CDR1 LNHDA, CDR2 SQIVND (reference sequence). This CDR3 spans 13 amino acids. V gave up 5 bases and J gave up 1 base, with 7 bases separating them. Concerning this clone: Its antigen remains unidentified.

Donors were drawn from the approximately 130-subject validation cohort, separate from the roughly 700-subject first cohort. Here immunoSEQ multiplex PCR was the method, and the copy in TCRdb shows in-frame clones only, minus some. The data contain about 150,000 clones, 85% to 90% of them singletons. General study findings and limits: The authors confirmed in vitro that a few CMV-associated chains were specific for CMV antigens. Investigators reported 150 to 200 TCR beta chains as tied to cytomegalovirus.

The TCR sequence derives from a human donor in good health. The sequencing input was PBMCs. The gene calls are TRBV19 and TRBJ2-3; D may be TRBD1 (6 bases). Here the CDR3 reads CASSHRGTDTQYF. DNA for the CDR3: TGTGCCAGTAGTCACAGGGGCACAGATACGCAGTATTTT.